This T cell receptor beta chain was sequenced during a study of blood T cells in healthy people across ages (dated by TCRdb to 2013 to 2016). With respect to the entire study: Template switching captured roughly one uniquely barcoded TCR beta cDNA molecule per two T cells in model experiments. To track age-related changes in TCR beta repertoire diversity, the study relied on deep sequencing normalized with unique cDNA molecular identifiers. Donors were grouped into four age groups: young (average about 15 years), middle-aged (about 38), aged (about 60) and long-lived (about 90). Two additional independent replicas of 1 million unique cDNA reads from the same blood draw were analyzed for two donors (one aged 18 to 30 and one aged 80 or older).

V is pared back by 4 bases and J by 0 bases, with 10 bases lying between the germline termini. Per the germline V gene, SGHRS is the CDR1 and YFSETQ is the CDR2. The CDR3, cysteine through phenylalanine, is 15 amino acids long. The retained sequence is limited to the CDR3, 45 bases, with the frame set at the first base. Here is what the overall study found, with its caveats: Observed TCR beta diversity correlated strongly with the percentage of naive T cells measured by flow cytometry. Because the CMV infection status of the donors was unknown, age-related changes in expanded clonotypes may potentially have been confounded. Bulk unsorted PBMC profiling prevented conclusive comparison of naive and antigen-experienced compartments. Estimates of total diversity from one million sequenced T cells were regarded as lower bounds and underestimates. As age increased, observed TCR beta diversity per million T cells dropped in a roughly linear way, and a significant reduction was already evident by age 40. Compared with the aged group, the long-lived group had more naive CD4+ T cells, fewer expanded clones and increased TCR diversity, suggesting age selection.

Systemically healthy Caucasian individuals from Russia, 35 to 40 in total and aged roughly 6 to 100 years, were included as donors. Each donor gave 8 to 10 milliliters of peripheral blood, drawn into EDTA-treated Vacutainer tubes. PBMCs were isolated by Ficoll-Paque density-gradient centrifugation, with at least 7 million obtained per sample. Trizol reagent was used to extract total RNA from the PBMCs, yielding at least 6 micrograms per sample. For every donor, an aliquot of PBMCs went through flow cytometry to measure the percentages of naive CD45RAhigh/CD27high T cells. The library was generated by 5' RACE. TCRdb lists the instrument as Illumina HiSeq 2500. A second PCR of roughly 6 to 11 cycles was run with a J-beta primer mix and a sample-barcoded 5' primer. A template-switch 5' adaptor carrying 12 random nucleotides introduced a unique molecular identifier onto each TCR beta cDNA molecule. Each sample yielded at least 3 million CDR3-containing paired-end reads. All of the RNA was converted into first-strand cDNA using the Mint cDNA synthesis kit, with a TRBC-specific oligonucleotide serving as the primer. All cDNA was treated with uracil-DNA glycosylase and then went through a first 18-cycle PCR with the universal primers M1SS and BC2_uni_R. As for the original processing: Each sample was normalized by randomly selecting 1 million high-quality reads, each carrying a distinct molecular identifier. Reads with shared molecular identifiers were discarded instead of being binned into consensus sequences. MiTCR, set to a Q25 quality threshold and the strictest error-elimination algorithm, was used for CDR3 identification, clonotype clustering and error correction. A nonparametric unseen species model with Euler transformation was used to estimate a lower bound on total TCR beta diversity. Through fastp at Q25 and MiXCR, TCRdb rebuilt clones from the public reads, retaining in-frame beta chains. One record per CDR3 amino acid sequence lists the most common genes and DNA. The V and J calls and clone size come from TCRdb's table, not from the authors' own analysis. The sample includes some 890,000 distinct CDR3 sequences, with 25% to 30% observed a single time. Of the sample, roughly a tenth falls within the top ten clones.

Notes on this clonotype: This clone's antigen is unknown. No much larger clonotype is one base removed from it; base qualities were not supplied.

These data were likewise used in another study, on T cells of mothers and their children. As that second paper reports: Donors were nine systemically healthy Caucasian individuals: three mothers and their six children. cDNA synthesis used all of the extracted RNA, with around 1.6 ug of RNA in each 15 ul reaction. In the second PCR, sample barcodes and 2-4 random nucleotides were introduced via the M1S primer. Over 9 million TCR beta CDR3 reads came from each mother, compared with several million reads from each child. Thymic selection shapes the output of TCR recombination in a similar way in related and unrelated pairs, and inherited differences have a minor effect. Related mother-child pairs always showed normalized repertoire overlap that was slightly higher than in unrelated mother-child pairs, though the difference was never significant. Persistent microchimeric T cell clones were not detected, at a sensitivity of roughly 100 clones per million clonotypes. In the study, deep NGS was used to compare the TCR beta repertoires of mothers and children, and features distinguishing related mother-child pairs from unrelated individuals were sought. The mean age was around 42 +/- 4 years for the mothers and approximately 11 +/- 4 years for the children. After adapter ligation was performed with NEBNext reagents, the libraries were sequenced on an Illumina HiSeq 2000 with 100+100 nt paired-end reads. To prevent cross-contamination, the mother and child libraries were prepared one month apart and sequenced in separate runs. Between roughly 500,000 and 2,100,000 distinct TCR beta clonotypes were identified per donor. Naive TCR beta clonotypes were estimated from low-frequency clonotypes matched to each donor's FACS-determined naive share, without sorting.

The sequence was obtained from a woman in her thirties or forties in good health. Recombination connected TRBV5-1 to TRBJ2-2; the D element might be TRBD1 or TRBD2, as each aligns at 5 bases. The material sequenced was blood. The CDR3 protein: CASSRDPANTGELFF. The nucleotide sequence reads TGCGCCAGCAGCCGGGACCCCGCGAACACCGGGGAGCTGTTTTTT.